A selection of T cell receptor beta chains follows, all from one sample in a study of shared T cell receptors in the human thymus. Clones were read by immunoSEQ multiplex PCR, and TCRdb kept only the in-frame ones, dropping some. The table has about 730,000 clones, approximately 85% seen once. This sample also appeared in a second study, on human thymus T cells.

The specimen sequenced was thymocytes. The origin of the receptors is a girl under three years old with a congenital heart defect. Both conserved end residues are part of each CDR3. The D gene is left open where the match is weak. Size is omitted from some rows. Given values are once, few, many or a class for expanded clones.

CDR3 DNA,CDR3 protein,clone size,D gene,V gene,J gene
TGTGCCAGCAGTGACGGACTACAGGCGGCAGTGAACACTGAAGCTTTCTTT,CASSDGLQAAVNTEAFF,-,-,TRBV6-1,TRBJ1-1
TGTGCCAGCAGCCTCCTGGCCGCCGGGACAGGGAAAGGTGGCTACACCTTC,CASSLLAAGTGKGGYTF,-,TRBD1,TRBV11-2,TRBJ1-2
TGTGCCAGCAGCAAGATCCTAGCGGGGGGTTTAGTGGTTCAGTACGAGCAGTACTTC,CASSKILAGGLVVQYEQYF,-,-,TRBV21-1,TRBJ2-7
TGTGCCAGCAGCCCCCCCGGACAGCCCCGTCACTCGAAAGAAGGGAACTATGGCTACACCTTC,CASSPPGQPRHSKEGNYGYTF,few,-,TRBV14,TRBJ1-2
TGTGCCAGCAGGCGACAGGGGGCACTAGCCAAAAACATTCAGTACTTC,CASRRQGALAKNIQYF,-,TRBD1,TRBV11-2,TRBJ2-4
TGTGCCAGCTCACCTACGACAGAATTGAACACTGAAGCTTTCTTT,CASSPTTELNTEAFF,-,-,TRBV18,TRBJ1-1
TGTGCCAGCAGTTACGTGTCGGGGGGTACTCGAAAGACCCAGTACTTC,CASSYVSGGTRKTQYF,-,TRBD2,TRBV6-5,TRBJ2-5
TGCGCCAGCAGCCAAAAAAGCCGGGACAGGGAAAGGGATGGGTCCTATAATTCACCCCTCCACTTT,CASSQKSRDRERDGSYNSPLHF,-,TRBD1,TRBV4-3,TRBJ1-6
TGCGCCAGCAGTGAATGGGCCTGGTATGAAAAACTGTTTTTT,CASSEWAWYEKLFF,few,-,TRBV10-2,TRBJ1-4
TGTGCCAGCGGTCGGCCGGCGGATGAGAACACTGAAGCTTTCTTT,CASGRPADENTEAFF,-,-,TRBV6-1,TRBJ1-1
TGCGCCAGCAGCCAAGCCGCGACAGGGGGTTCCTACGAGCAGTACTTC,CASSQAATGGSYEQYF,-,TRBD1,TRBV4-3,TRBJ2-7
TGCGCCAGCAGCTTGGCGAGCGGGATGGAGACTGAAGCTTTCTTT,CASSLASGMETEAFF,-,-,TRBV5-1,TRBJ1-1
TGTGCCAGCAGCCAACACAGGGAAGGGGGCACAGATACGCAGTATTTT,CASSQHREGGTDTQYF,few,-,TRBV14,TRBJ2-3
TGTGCCAGCAGTGACCGGGGCGGGGGGGCATCAAATGAGCAGTTCTTC,CASSDRGGGASNEQFF,-,TRBD2,TRBV2,TRBJ2-1
TGCGCCAGCAGCCAAGCGGGACAGGGGGACACTGAAGCTTTCTTT,CASSQAGQGDTEAFF,-,TRBD1,TRBV4-1,TRBJ1-1
TGCGCCAGCAGCTTTGGGACAGGGGGAAGCTACGAGCAGTACTTC,CASSFGTGGSYEQYF,-,TRBD1,TRBV5-1,TRBJ2-7
TGTGCCAGCAGCTTAGGTCCGAGCTATGGCTACACCTTC,CASSLGPSYGYTF,few,-,TRBV7-2,TRBJ1-2
TGTGCCAGCAGCTGCGACAGGGGAGTTCGGTATGGCTACACCTTC,CASSCDRGVRYGYTF,-,TRBD1,TRBV7-2,TRBJ1-2
TGCGCCAGCAGCTTGGAGGGGACAGTTAGCACAGATACGCAGTATTTT,CASSLEGTVSTDTQYF,-,TRBD1,TRBV5-1,TRBJ2-3
TGTGCCAGCTCACCATCATACGGGGAAGCTTTCTTT,CASSPSYGEAFF,-,-,TRBV18,TRBJ1-1
TGTGCCAGCAGTCGGGACACCAACACTGAAGCTTTCTTT,CASSRDTNTEAFF,-,-,TRBV6-5,TRBJ1-1
TGTGCCAGCAGCAGGGGCGCGATCAACACTGAAGCTTTCTTT,CASSRGAINTEAFF,-,-,TRBV2,TRBJ1-1
TGTGCCAGCAGTCCGACGGACAAATTTGATGGCTACACCTTC,CASSPTDKFDGYTF,-,-,TRBV27,TRBJ1-2
TGTGCCAGCAGTTATGGGGGGACAGCGGAGTACGAGCAGTACTTC,CASSYGGTAEYEQYF,-,-,TRBV6-6,TRBJ2-7
TGTGCCACCTGCCGGGGGGCCTACAATGAGCAGTTCTTC,CATCRGAYNEQFF,-,TRBD2,TRBV6-1,TRBJ2-1
TGTGCCAGCAGCTTAGATGACTGGGGGGACTGCGAGCAGTACTTC,CASSLDDWGDCEQYF,-,-,TRBV7-9,TRBJ2-7
TGTGCCAGCAGCCCCCGCCGGAGGGGGACAGGGAACACCGGGGAGCTGTTTTTT,CASSPRRRGTGNTGELFF,few,TRBD1,TRBV9,TRBJ2-2
TGTGCCAGCAGTCCTTTTCTCCCCCTCGAAGTCCTAACGACAAGATTTTGGCTGGAAGCTTTCTTT,CASSPFLPLEVLTTRFWLEAFF,-,-,TRBV28,TRBJ1-1
TGCGCCAGCAGCCAAGGGCAACAGGGGAGCTCCTATAATTCACCCCTCCACTTT,CASSQGQQGSSYNSPLHF,-,TRBD1,TRBV4-3,TRBJ1-6
TGTGCCAGCAGCTCACCTCCGGGAGGGTACTACGAGCAGTACTTC,CASSSPPGGYYEQYF,once,TRBD2,TRBV5-6,TRBJ2-7
TGTGCCAGCAGCTTTCAGGGTTCCAAAAACATTCAGTACTTC,CASSFQGSKNIQYF,-,-,TRBV7-8,TRBJ2-4
TGTGCCAGCAGTGAGGACAGGGGGCAACAAGATACGCAGTATTTT,CASSEDRGQQDTQYF,-,TRBD1,TRBV6-1,TRBJ2-3
TGTGCCAGCAGTCCCCGGCTAGCGGGGGTCCACTACGAGCAGTACTTC,CASSPRLAGVHYEQYF,-,TRBD2,TRBV28,TRBJ2-7
TGCGCCAGCAGTGAGTCGAGCCGATCTCTCCACTTT,CASSESSRSLHF,-,-,TRBV10-1,TRBJ1-6
TGTGCCAGCAGTGAGGAGGGGGGAGGGGGGAACACTGAAGCTTTCTTT,CASSEEGGGGNTEAFF,-,-,TRBV25-1,TRBJ1-1
TGTGCCAGCAGTTTATCCTGGGCTGGTGGCTACACCTTC,CASSLSWAGGYTF,once,-,TRBV27,TRBJ1-2
TGTGCCAGCAGCTCGTGGGGTAGCGGGGGGAGGGACACCGGGGAGCTGTTTTTT,CASSSWGSGGRDTGELFF,few,TRBD2,TRBV7-3,TRBJ2-2
TGTGCCACCCTGGCGACAGGGGCATTAGGCTACACCTTC,CATLATGALGYTF,-,TRBD1,TRBV28,TRBJ1-2
TGTGCCAGCCTGGCTAGCCACATGAACACTGAAGCTTTCTTT,CASLASHMNTEAFF,-,-,TRBV6-5,TRBJ1-1
TGTGCCAGCAGGCCGGCCGGGGATCACTATGGCTACACCTTC,CASRPAGDHYGYTF,-,-,TRBV5-6,TRBJ1-2
TGTGCCAGCAGTGACGGGAAGGGGAGGCATGGCTACACCTTC,CASSDGKGRHGYTF,few,-,TRBV2,TRBJ1-2
TGTGCCAGTAGTATAGGCCCGGGGAAGACACGGAATCAGCCCCAGCATTTT,CASSIGPGKTRNQPQHF,-,-,TRBV19,TRBJ1-5
TGTGCCAGCAGTTTTGTAGGCGACAGGGGGTTCCCCTACGAGCAGTACTTC,CASSFVGDRGFPYEQYF,-,TRBD1,TRBV28,TRBJ2-7
TGTGCCAGCAGCTTGCCGACGGACAGGGGCACCTACGAGCAGTACTTC,CASSLPTDRGTYEQYF,once,TRBD1,TRBV5-6,TRBJ2-7
TGCGCCAGCAGCCCAGCACTTGGGACAATTAATGAAGCTTTCTTT,CASSPALGTINEAFF,-,-,TRBV5-1,TRBJ1-1
TGTGCCAGCAGTGATGTTGGGGCGACAGATACGCAGTATTTT,CASSDVGATDTQYF,-,-,TRBV2,TRBJ2-3
TGTGCCAGCAGGGGAGGGTGGTATGGCTACACCTTC,CASRGGWYGYTF,-,-,TRBV6-1,TRBJ1-2
TGTGCCAGCAGTCCCCTTTGCAGGGGGCAAGAGGATGGCTACACCTTC,CASSPLCRGQEDGYTF,-,TRBD1,TRBV27,TRBJ1-2
TGTGCCAGCAGCCCGGTGCCCTCTGGGGCCAACGTCCTGACTTTC,CASSPVPSGANVLTF,-,-,TRBV9,TRBJ2-6
TGTGCCAGCAGGGGCTCAATTTCCTATGGCTACACCTTC,CASRGSISYGYTF,once,-,TRBV6-5,TRBJ1-2
TGTGCCAGCAGCTCACGGTGTGGGGAGAACATTCAGTACTTC,CASSSRCGENIQYF,-,-,TRBV28,TRBJ2-4
TGTGCCAGCAGCTTGGAGGCAGGCCTCCAAGAGACCCAGTACTTC,CASSLEAGLQETQYF,-,-,TRBV5-6,TRBJ2-5
TGTGCCAGCAGTTTGACTAGCGGGGGGGCTTATACGCAGTATTTT,CASSLTSGGAYTQYF,-,TRBD2,TRBV28,TRBJ2-3
TGCGCCAGCAGCCAAAAACACGGACAGGGCAAGGCAGGGGGCAATCAGCCCCAGCATTTT,CASSQKHGQGKAGGNQPQHF,few,TRBD1,TRBV4-1,TRBJ1-5
TGTGCCAGCAGTTTGTACGGGGGAGCCAGCTCCTACAATGAGCAGTTCTTC,CASSLYGGASSYNEQFF,-,-,TRBV28,TRBJ2-1
TGTGCCAGCAGCTTAGATCACCATCCCGGACTAGCGGGGGGCAATGAGCAGTTCTTC,CASSLDHHPGLAGGNEQFF,-,TRBD2,TRBV11-3,TRBJ2-1